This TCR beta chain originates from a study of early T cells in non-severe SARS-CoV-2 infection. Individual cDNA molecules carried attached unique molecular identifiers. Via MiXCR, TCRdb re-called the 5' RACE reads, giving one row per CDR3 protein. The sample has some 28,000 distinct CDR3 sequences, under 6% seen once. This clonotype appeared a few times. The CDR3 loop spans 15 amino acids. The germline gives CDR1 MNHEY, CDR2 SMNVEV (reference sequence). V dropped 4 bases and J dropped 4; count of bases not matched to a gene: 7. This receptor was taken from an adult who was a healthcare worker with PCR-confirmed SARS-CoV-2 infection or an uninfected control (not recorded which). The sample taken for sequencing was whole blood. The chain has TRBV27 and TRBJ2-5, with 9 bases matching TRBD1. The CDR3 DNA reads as TGTGCCAGCAGTTCCCCGGGACAGGGTATAGAGACCCAGTACTTC. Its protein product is CASSSPGQGIETQYF.